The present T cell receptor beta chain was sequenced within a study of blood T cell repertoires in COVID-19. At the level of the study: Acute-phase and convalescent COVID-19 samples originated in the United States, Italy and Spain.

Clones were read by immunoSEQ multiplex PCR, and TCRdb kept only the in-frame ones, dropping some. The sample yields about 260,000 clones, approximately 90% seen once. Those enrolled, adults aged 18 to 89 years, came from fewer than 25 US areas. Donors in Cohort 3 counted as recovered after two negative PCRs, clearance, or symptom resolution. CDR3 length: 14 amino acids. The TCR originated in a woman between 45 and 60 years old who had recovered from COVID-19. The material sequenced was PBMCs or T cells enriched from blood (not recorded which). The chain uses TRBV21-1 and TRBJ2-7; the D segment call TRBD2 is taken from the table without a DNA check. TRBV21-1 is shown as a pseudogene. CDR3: CASSKVRSVYEQYF. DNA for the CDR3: TGTGCCAGCAGCAAAGTGCGGTCCGTCTACGAGCAGTACTTC.